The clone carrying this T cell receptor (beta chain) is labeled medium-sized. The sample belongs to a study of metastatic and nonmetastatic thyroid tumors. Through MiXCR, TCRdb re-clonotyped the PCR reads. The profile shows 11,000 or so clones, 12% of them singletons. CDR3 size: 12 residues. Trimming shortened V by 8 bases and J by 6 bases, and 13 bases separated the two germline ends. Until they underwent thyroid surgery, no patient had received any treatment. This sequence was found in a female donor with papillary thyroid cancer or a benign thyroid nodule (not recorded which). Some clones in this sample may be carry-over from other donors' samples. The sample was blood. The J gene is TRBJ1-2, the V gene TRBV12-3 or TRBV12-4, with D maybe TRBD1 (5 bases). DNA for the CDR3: TGTGCCAGCCAGGGACTAATGGATGGCTACACCTTC. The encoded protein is CASQGLMDGYTF.